This T cell receptor (beta chain) is drawn from a study of T cell clonotyping in hematopoietic cell transplantation. Generated by immunoSEQ multiplex PCR, the TCRdb table keeps only in-frame clones and is missing some. The sample has fewer than 70,000 clones, 90% to 95% seen once. This CDR3 has 15 amino acids. Germline V gene data show CDR1 as SGHNT and CDR2 as YENEEA. After removal of 5 bases from V and 2 bases from J, the junction contained 4 bases not matched to a gene. This TCR was sampled from a man aged 50 to 60 in good health. Some clones in this sample may be carry-over from other donors' samples. The sequencing sample was made of peripheral blood mononuclear cells. This chain joins TRBV11-3 and TRBJ2-2; 8 bases line up with TRBD1. The CDR3 protein is CASSHGTGNTGELFF. The CDR3 DNA reads TGTGCCAGCAGCCACGGGACAGGCAACACCGGGGAGCTGTTTTTT.